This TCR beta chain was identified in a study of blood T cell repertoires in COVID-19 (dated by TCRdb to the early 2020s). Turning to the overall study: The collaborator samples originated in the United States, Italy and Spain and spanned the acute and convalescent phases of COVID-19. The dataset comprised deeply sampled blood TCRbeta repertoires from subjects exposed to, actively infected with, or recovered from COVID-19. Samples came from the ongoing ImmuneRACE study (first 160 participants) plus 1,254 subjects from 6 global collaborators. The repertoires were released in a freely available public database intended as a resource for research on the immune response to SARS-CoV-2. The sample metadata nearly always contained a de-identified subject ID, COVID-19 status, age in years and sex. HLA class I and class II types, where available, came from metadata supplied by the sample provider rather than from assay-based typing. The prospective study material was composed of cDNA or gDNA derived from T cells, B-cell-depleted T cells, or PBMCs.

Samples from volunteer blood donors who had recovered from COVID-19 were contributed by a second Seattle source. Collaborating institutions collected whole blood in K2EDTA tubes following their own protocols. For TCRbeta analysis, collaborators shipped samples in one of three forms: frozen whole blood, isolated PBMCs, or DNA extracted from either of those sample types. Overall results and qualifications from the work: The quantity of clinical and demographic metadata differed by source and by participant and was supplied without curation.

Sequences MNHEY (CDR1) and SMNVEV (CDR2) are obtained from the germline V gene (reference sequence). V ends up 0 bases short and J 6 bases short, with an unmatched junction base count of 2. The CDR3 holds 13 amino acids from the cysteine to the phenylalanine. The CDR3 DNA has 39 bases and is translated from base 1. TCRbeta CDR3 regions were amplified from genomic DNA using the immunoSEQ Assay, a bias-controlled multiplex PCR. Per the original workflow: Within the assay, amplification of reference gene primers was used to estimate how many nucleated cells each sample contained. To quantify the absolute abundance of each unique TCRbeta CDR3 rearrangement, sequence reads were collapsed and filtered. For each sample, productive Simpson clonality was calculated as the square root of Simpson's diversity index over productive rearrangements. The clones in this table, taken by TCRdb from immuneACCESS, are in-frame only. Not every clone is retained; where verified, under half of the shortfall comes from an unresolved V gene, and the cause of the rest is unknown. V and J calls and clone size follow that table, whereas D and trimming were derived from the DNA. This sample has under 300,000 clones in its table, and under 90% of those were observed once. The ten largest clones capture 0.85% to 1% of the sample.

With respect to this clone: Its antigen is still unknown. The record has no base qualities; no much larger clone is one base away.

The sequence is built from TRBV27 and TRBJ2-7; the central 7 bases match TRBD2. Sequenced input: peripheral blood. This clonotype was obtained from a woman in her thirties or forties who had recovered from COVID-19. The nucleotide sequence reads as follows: TGTGCCAGCAGTTTATCGGGACTACTCGAGCAGTACTTC. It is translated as CASSLSGLLEQYF.